What follows are 31 T cell receptor beta chains derived from one specimen sequenced in a study of PD-1 blockade in classical Hodgkin lymphoma. Clones were sequenced by immunoSEQ multiplex PCR, and TCRdb holds only the in-frame ones, with some missing. Of some 16,000 clones in the sample, more than 70% are singletons; the top ten hold about 0.87%. Noted time point: newly diagnosed, previously untreated cHL patient sample. It was by magnetic negative selection that CD4+ T cells were purified from thawed PBMCs. Sequencing was done on a sample of CD4+ T cells from blood. Receptors originate from a human donor with classical Hodgkin lymphoma.

CDR3 bases: TGTGCCAGCGTAAACGGGTCACACTCCTACAATGAGCAGTTCTTC. This codes for CASVNGSHSYNEQFF. The rearrangement links TRBV21-1 to TRBJ2-1; the D call in the table, TRBD2, was not verified against the DNA. TRBV21-1 is a pseudogene locus. The CDR3 has 15 amino acids.

This sequence joins TRBV7-9 and TRBJ2-1; 7 nucleotides agree with TRBD2. V was pared by 1 base and J by 4 bases, with 4 bases of the junction left unmatched. The V gene's germline CDR1 is SEHNR and CDR2 FQNEAQ (reference sequence). The CDR3 has 15 residues. Here the CDR3 DNA reads TGTGCCAGCAGCTTAGAAGCGGGGAAATACAATGAGCAGTTCTTC. This encodes CASSLEAGKYNEQFF.

The V call is TRBV19, the J call TRBJ1-3, with D possibly matching TRBD1 (5 bases). Trimming shortened V by 7 bases and J by 5 bases, and 18 bases separated the two germline ends. The CDR3 loop spans 15 amino acids. CDR1 LNHDA and CDR2 SQIVND come from the germline V gene (reference sequence). The CDR3 here is CASTPGPTPRNTIYF. The DNA for the CDR3 is TGTGCCAGTACCCCGGGACCGACACCCCGAAACACCATATATTTT.

The V call is TRBV6-7, the J call TRBJ1-5; TRBD1 is a possible D gene (6 bases). TRBV6-7 is identified as an open reading frame with a role that is uncertain. Between the trimmed V and J ends, which lost 9 bases and 0 bases, there was a span of 12 bases. The CDR3 sequence is 14 residues long. Written as DNA, the CDR3 is TGTGCCAGTGGGACACCTTATAGCAATCAGCCCCAGCATTTT. Translation gives CASGTPYSNQPQHF.

This clone was detected only once. The chain recombines TRBV30 with TRBJ2-2; TRBD1 aligns across 9 bases. The CDR3 runs 15 residues. V lost 7 bases and J lost 7; bases outside the gene matches: 13. Germline loops: CDR1 GTSNPN, CDR2 SVGIG (reference sequence). In nucleotides, the CDR3 is TGTGCCTCCACTAACCGGGACAGGGTCAGCGGGGAGCTGTTTTTT. This sequence encodes CASTNRDRVSGELFF.

DNA of the CDR3: TGTGCCAGCAGGACGCCGGGACAGGGGGCTTACGAGCAGTACTTC. This gives the protein CASRTPGQGAYEQYF. V is TRBV28 and J is TRBJ2-7; 12 nucleotides agree with TRBD1. After removal of 6 bases from V and 4 bases from J, the junction contained 7 bases not matched to a gene. The CDR3 has 15 amino acids. Per the germline V gene, CDR1 is MDHEN and CDR2 is SYDVKM.

This clone was seen a few times. This sequence joins TRBV19 and TRBJ1-2; TRBD1 matches 11 bases. The CDR3 loop spans 15 amino acids. The ends lost 6 bases at V and 4 bases at J; junction bases unmatched: 7. The germline gives CDR1 LNHDA, CDR2 SQIVND (reference sequence). The CDR3 is CASRTRTGGPYGYTF. In nucleotides, the CDR3 is TGTGCCAGTAGGACCCGGACAGGGGGCCCCTATGGCTACACCTTC.

The rearrangement joins TRBV18 to TRBJ2-7; D ambiguous. From germline, CDR1 is KGHSH and CDR2 LQKENI. The V gene lost 2 bases and the J gene lost 4 bases, with 15 bases spanning the gap. This CDR3 contains 15 residues. Written as DNA, the CDR3 is TGTGCCAGCTCACCAGTCGAGGCCAGGAGTTACGAGCAGTACTTC. Its translation: CASSPVEARSYEQYF.

This clone is a singleton in its sample. This chain links TRBV30 with TRBJ2-1; 7 positions match TRBD1. Germline CDR1 GTSNPN, CDR2 SVGIG (reference sequence). V shed 2 bases and J 9 bases; nucleotides not matched to a gene: 7. The CDR3 is 13 residues long. CDR3 in DNA: TGTGCCTGGAGTCCAGGGGGAGTCGTTGAGCAGTTCTTC. It translates to CAWSPGGVVEQFF.

V and J are TRBV5-1 and TRBJ1-6, with D possibly matching TRBD1 (5 bases). From germline, CDR1 is SGHRS and CDR2 YFSETQ. The CDR3 consists of 14 residues. V gave up 2 bases and J gave up 9 bases, with 12 bases separating them. CDR3: CASSLESTGSPLHF. CDR3 in DNA: TGCGCCAGCAGCTTAGAGAGTACAGGTTCACCCCTCCACTTT.

The chain recombines TRBV28 with TRBJ2-7; D possibly corresponds to TRBD2 (6 bases). The V and J ends lost 2 bases and 2 bases respectively, with 13 bases between them. The CDR3 covers 15 residues. Germline V CDR1 and CDR2: MDHEN, SYDVKM. CDR3 sequence: CASSLTPGEAYEQYF. DNA of the CDR3: TGTGCCAGCAGTTTAACGCCCGGGGAGGCCTACGAGCAGTACTTC. The entire variable domain, with the rest obtained from reference TRBV28 and TRBJ2-7, is as follows: DVKVTQSSRYLVKRTGEKVFLECVQDMDHENMFWYRQDPGLGLRLIYFSYDVKMKEKGDIPEGYSVSREKKERFSLILESASTNQTSMYLCASSLTPGEAYEQYFGPGTRLTVT.

This chain uses TRBV6-5 with TRBJ1-2; 12 bases fit TRBD1. The J segment lost 4 bases and the V segment lost 6 bases, leaving 6 bases of the junction unmatched. The CDR3 sequence is 15 residues long. Germline V lookup: CDR1 MNHEY, CDR2 SVGAGI. In nucleotides, the CDR3 is TGTGCCAGCAGCTCCGGGACAGGGGGCGCCTATGGCTACACCTTC. This translates into CASSSGTGGAYGYTF.

The V call is TRBV28, the J call TRBJ1-5; D is uncertain. The CDR3 has 16 amino acids. Germline V gene data show CDR1 as MDHEN and CDR2 as SYDVKM. Trimming pared 8 bases from V and 3 bases from J, leaving 20 bases between. CDR3 sequence (DNA): TGTGCCAGCGCCTTGCCAGCCGCTTATTACAATCAGCCCCAGCATTTT. It is translated as CASALPAAYYNQPQHF.

This clone was counted a single time. This chain connects TRBV19 to TRBJ1-5, with 7 bases lining up with TRBD1. The V and J ends lost 6 bases and 4 bases, in that order; junction bases with no gene match: 3. Germline CDR1 LNHDA, CDR2 SQIVND (reference sequence). The CDR3 runs 13 residues. CDR3 in amino acids: CASRLQGNQPQHF. CDR3 nucleotide sequence: TGTGCCAGTAGACTACAGGGGAATCAGCCCCAGCATTTT.

This sequence joins TRBV15 and TRBJ2-7, with 11 positions matching TRBD1. Trimming cost V 5 bases and J 3 bases; bases outside gene matches: 6. Germline CDR1 and CDR2: LNHNV and YYDKDF (reference sequence). The CDR3 totals 15 residues. For the CDR3, the DNA is TGTGCCACCAGCGGTAGGGACAGGGGGATCTACGAGCAGTACTTC. This sequence encodes CATSGRDRGIYEQYF.

The chain carries TRBV28 and TRBJ1-5, with TRBD1 as a possible D gene (5 bases). CDR3 length equals 12 residues. CDR1 and CDR2 from the germline V gene are MDHEN and SYDVKM. CDR3 protein: CALGQFNQPQHF. In DNA, the CDR3 is TGTGCATTGGGGCAGTTTAATCAGCCCCAGCATTTT.

This clone occurred once. The CDR3 region has the DNA TGTGCCAGCAGCTTAGGACTAGGGAAGCAGTTCTTC. Amino acids: CASSLGLGKQFF. The chain joins TRBV7-2 to TRBJ2-1; a weak D match, TRBD2 (6 bases). The germline V gene encodes CDR1 SGHTA and CDR2 FQGNSA. The CDR3 is 12 amino acids. The germline V and J ends were trimmed by 1 base and 11 bases, with 9 bases remaining between them.

V usage is TRBV19 and J usage is TRBJ2-1; D is unclear. The V gene's germline CDR1 is LNHDA and CDR2 SQIVND (reference sequence). The CDR3 spans 13 residues. Trimming shortened V by 4 bases and J by 4 bases, and 8 bases separated the two germline ends. CDR3 protein: CASSNAGYNEQFF. In DNA, the CDR3 is TGTGCCAGTAGTAACGCCGGGTACAATGAGCAGTTCTTC.

The chain has TRBV7-2 and TRBJ1-2; D unresolved. The germline V and J ends were trimmed by 1 base and 9 bases, with 9 bases remaining between them. The CDR3 sequence is 12 residues long. Germline V gives CDR1 SGHTA, CDR2 FQGNSA. The CDR3 loop reads CASSLDLRSYTF. The CDR3 DNA follows: TGTGCCAGCAGCTTAGATCTGAGAAGCTACACCTTC.

The J gene is TRBJ1-1, the V gene TRBV5-1; a possible D gene is TRBD1 (5 bases). CDR1 and CDR2 from the germline V gene are SGHRS and YFSETQ. V lost 0 bases and J 6 bases, leaving 12 bases between the germline ends. The CDR3 runs to 14 residues. The CDR3 sequence is CASSLVAGRPEAFF. Here the CDR3 DNA reads TGCGCCAGCAGCTTGGTGGCAGGGAGGCCTGAAGCTTTCTTT.

This clone was seen more than once but under ten times. The chain couples TRBV7-2 to TRBJ1-5, with 12 bases matching TRBD1. Unmatched junction bases numbered 9, after V lost 3 bases and J lost 3 bases. CDR3 length equals 18 residues. The V gene's germline CDR1 is SGHTA and CDR2 FQGNSA. CDR3 bases: TGTGCCAGCAGCTTCGGGACAGGGGGCGCTTGGAACAATCAGCCCCAGCATTTT. It codes for CASSFGTGGAWNNQPQHF.

This sequence joins TRBV14 and TRBJ1-1; 9 nucleotides align to TRBD1. Germline trimming cut 5 bases from V and 5 bases from J; bases unmatched to any gene: 3. The V gene's germline CDR1 is SGHDN and CDR2 FVKESK. The CDR3 loop spans 13 amino acids. The CDR3 DNA sequence: TGTGCCAGCAGCAGAGGACAGGGGACTGAAGCTTTCTTT. This translates into CASSRGQGTEAFF.

The chain carries TRBV28 and TRBJ2-7; maybe TRBD2 (7 bases). From germline, CDR1 is MDHEN and CDR2 SYDVKM. This CDR3 is 15 amino acids long. Trimming removed 7 bases from V and 3 bases from J, with 19 bases in between. In DNA, the CDR3 is TGTGCCAGCACTATAGGGGGGAGGGCTTTCTACGAGCAGTACTTC. Protein: CASTIGGRAFYEQYF. Together with reference TRBV28 and TRBJ2-7, the CDR3 gives the full variable domain: DVKVTQSSRYLVKRTGEKVFLECVQDMDHENMFWYRQDPGLGLRLIYFSYDVKMKEKGDIPEGYSVSREKKERFSLILESASTNQTSMYLCASTIGGRAFYEQYFGPGTRLTVT.

The CDR3 reads CAITLGAGSTDTQYF. CDR3 nucleotide sequence: TGTGCCATCACCCTTGGGGCAGGGAGCACAGATACGCAGTATTTT. The gene calls are TRBV10-3 and TRBJ2-3, with D tentatively TRBD1 (5 bases). The germline V and J ends were trimmed by 7 bases and 0 bases, with 14 bases remaining between them. The germline V gene has CDR1 ENHRY and CDR2 SYGVKD. The CDR3 has 15 amino acids.

V is TRBV4-3 and J is TRBJ2-7; 8 bases map to TRBD1. Trimming took 0 bases from V and 4 from J; bases not matched to a gene: 5. There are 15 residues in the CDR3. CDR1 is LGHNA, CDR2 YSLEER, per germline. Here the CDR3 reads CASSQEENRGYEQYF. CDR3 nucleotide sequence: TGCGCCAGCAGCCAAGAAGAGAACAGGGGGTACGAGCAGTACTTC.

The chain carries TRBV28 and TRBJ2-7, with D possibly being TRBD1 (6 bases). CDR3 length: 11 amino acids. With 6 bases removed from V and 5 bases from J, the gap between germline ends came to 8 bases. The germline V gene has CDR1 MDHEN and CDR2 SYDVKM. CDR3 loop: CASSHRDEQYF. CDR3 nucleotide sequence: TGTGCCAGCAGCCACAGGGACGAGCAGTACTTC.

The J gene is TRBJ1-2, the V gene TRBV30, with D unresolved. CDR3 size: 16 residues. The V end was cut by 0 bases, the J end by 1 base, with 15 bases between. Germline assignment: CDR1 GTSNPN and CDR2 SVGIG (reference sequence). The chain's CDR3 is CAWSVLGSFNNYGYTF. CDR3 bases: TGTGCCTGGAGTGTGTTAGGCAGCTTTAATAACTATGGCTACACCTTC. Based on the CDR3 plus reference TRBV30 and TRBJ1-2, the full variable domain is SQTIHQWPATLVQPVGSPLSLECTVEGTSNPNLYWYRQAAGRGLQLLFYSVGIGQISSEVPQNLSASRPQDRQFILSSKKLLLSDSGFYLCAWSVLGSFNNYGYTFGSGTRLTVV.

V and J are TRBV5-1 and TRBJ2-1, with D possibly called TRBD1 or TRBD2 (5 bases each). The CDR3 runs 14 residues. V was pared by 3 bases and J by 4 bases, with 11 bases between. Germline CDR1 is SGHRS and CDR2 is YFSETQ. CDR3: CASSWGRRYNEQFF. Written as DNA, the CDR3 is TGCGCCAGCAGCTGGGGACGTCGATACAATGAGCAGTTCTTC.

This chain joins TRBV11-2 and TRBJ2-7; TRBD2 matches at 13 bases. V shed 4 bases and J 3 bases; nucleotides not matched to a gene: 3. Germline V gene data show CDR1 as SGHAT and CDR2 as FQNNGV. There are 15 residues in the CDR3. The CDR3 region is CASSSRLAGGYEQYF. The CDR3 DNA is TGTGCCAGCAGCTCCCGACTAGCGGGAGGCTACGAGCAGTACTTC.

This clone appeared a few times. The CDR3 is CASSTEKVWQGRRTNEKLFF. The DNA for the CDR3 is TGTGCCAGTAGTACTGAGAAGGTGTGGCAGGGAAGAAGAACTAATGAAAAACTGTTTTTT. V usage is TRBV19 and J usage is TRBJ1-4, with a tentative D call TRBD1 (5 bases). CDR3 length equals 20 residues. The V gene's germline CDR1 is LNHDA and CDR2 SQIVND (reference sequence). The V end was cut by 4 bases, the J end by 1 base, with 25 bases between.

The chain is built from TRBV4-3 and TRBJ2-1, with D possibly being TRBD2 (7 bases). Germline V gene data show CDR1 as LGHNA and CDR2 as YSLEER. The V gene lost 0 bases and the J gene lost 7 bases, with 22 bases spanning the gap. The CDR3 covers 18 residues. The CDR3, as DNA: TGCGCCAGCAGCCAAGATCATGGAGACAGGCCGCGGGGGAATGAGCAGTTCTTC. It encodes CASSQDHGDRPRGNEQFF.